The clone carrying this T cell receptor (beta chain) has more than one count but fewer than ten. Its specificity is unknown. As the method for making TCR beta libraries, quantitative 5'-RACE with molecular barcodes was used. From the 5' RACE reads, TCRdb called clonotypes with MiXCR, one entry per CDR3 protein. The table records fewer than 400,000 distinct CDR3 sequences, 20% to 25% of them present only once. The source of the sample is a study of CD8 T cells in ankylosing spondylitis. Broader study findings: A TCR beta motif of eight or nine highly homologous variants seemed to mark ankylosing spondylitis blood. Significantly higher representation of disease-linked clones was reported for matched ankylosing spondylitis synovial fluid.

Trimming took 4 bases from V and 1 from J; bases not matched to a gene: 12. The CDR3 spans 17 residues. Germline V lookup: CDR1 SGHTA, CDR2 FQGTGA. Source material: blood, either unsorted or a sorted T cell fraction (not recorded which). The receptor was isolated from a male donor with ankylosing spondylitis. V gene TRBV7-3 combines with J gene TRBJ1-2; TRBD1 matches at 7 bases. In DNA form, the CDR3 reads TGTGCCAGCAGCTCTCCTGGAGGGGGCCTACTTAACTATGGCTACACCTTC. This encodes CASSSPGGGLLNYGYTF.